Following are 19 T cell receptor beta chains from one sample sequenced in a study of Graves' ophthalmopathy and Graves' hyperthyroidism. For repertoire sequencing, the TCR beta CDR3 regions were amplified from RNA transcripts. Following a first-round RT-PCR that used HTBI primers, a second-round multiplex PCR was carried out. MiXCR, applied by TCRdb to the multiplex PCR reads, yields one record per CDR3 protein. The data show over 200,000 distinct CDR3 sequences, just under 30% seen once. Sequences were obtained from peripheral blood. These receptors all stem from a man aged 45-65 years with Graves' ophthalmopathy.

At least ten counts were recorded for this clonotype. This chain connects TRBV5-1 to TRBJ2-2; D may be TRBD2 (5 bases). The ends were cut back, 5 bases at V and 0 bases at J, with 8 bases in the middle. This CDR3 is 14 amino acids long. Germline values: CDR1 SGHRS, CDR2 YFSETQ. The CDR3 is CASRLDPNTGELFF. Here the CDR3 DNA reads TGCGCCAGCAGACTAGACCCGAACACCGGGGAGCTGTTTTTT.

Many counts were recorded for this clonotype. This rearrangement joins TRBV5-1 to TRBJ2-5, with TRBD1 identical over 8 bases. This CDR3 spans 16 amino acids. Germline V gives CDR1 SGHRS, CDR2 YFSETQ. V shed 0 bases and J 6 bases; nucleotides not matched to a gene: 10. CDR3 residues: CASSLEGGRGPKTQYF. CDR3 DNA: TGCGCCAGCAGCTTGGAGGGCGGCAGGGGGCCAAAGACCCAGTACTTC.

This clonotype has a count of ten or more. V is TRBV28 and J is TRBJ2-3; the match to TRBD2 covers 7 bases. The CDR3 loop spans 17 amino acids. Per germline, CDR1 MDHEN and CDR2 SYDVKM. The J segment lost 6 bases and the V segment lost 6 bases, leaving 18 bases of the junction unmatched. The CDR3 nucleotides read TGTGCCAGCAGCCCCTGGGTCGGTGCGGGAGCAGGGGATACGCAGTATTTT. This gives the protein CASSPWVGAGAGDTQYF.

The CDR3 sequence is CASSPREDTETQYF. In DNA, the CDR3 is TGTGCCAGCAGTCCCAGGGAAGACACGGAGACCCAGTACTTC. V is TRBV12-3 or TRBV12-4 and J is TRBJ2-5, with D perhaps TRBD1 (5 bases). Trimming removed 5 bases at V and 5 bases at J, with 15 bases between. This CDR3 is 14 amino acids long.

This clonotype occurred many times. J is TRBJ2-7 and V is TRBV27; 11 bases agree with TRBD2. Looked up from germline, CDR1 is MNHEY and CDR2 is SMNVEV (reference sequence). The CDR3 has 16 residues. Trimming cost V 0 bases and J 4 bases; bases outside gene matches: 5. CDR3 residues: CASSLSPTSGRYEQYF. The CDR3 nucleotides are TGTGCCAGCAGTTTATCCCCCACTAGCGGGAGATACGAGCAGTACTTC.

This clonotype was observed at least ten times. The CDR3 sequence is CASRPGTGGQETQYF. The CDR3 bases are TGCGCCAGCAGACCCGGGACAGGGGGCCAAGAGACCCAGTACTTC. The chain joins TRBV5-1 to TRBJ2-5; TRBD1 matches 11 bases. Germline CDR1 is SGHRS and CDR2 is YFSETQ. Trimming at V came to 5 bases and at J to 1 base, leaving 4 bases not matched to a gene. The CDR3 length is 15 residues.

This sequence joins TRBV12-3 or TRBV12-4 and TRBJ2-6, with 8 bases lining up with TRBD1. This CDR3 is built from 15 residues. V lost 5 bases and J lost 0; bases outside the gene matches: 0. The CDR3 loop reads CASSTGGSGANVLTF. CDR3 DNA sequence: TGTGCCAGCAGTACAGGGGGCTCTGGGGCCAACGTCCTGACTTTC.

This clonotype was recorded many times. J is TRBJ1-1 and V is TRBV7-6; 8 bases match TRBD1. CDR1 is SGHVS and CDR2 is FNYEAQ in the germline V gene. V lost 2 bases, J lost 5 bases, and 10 bases stayed unmatched. The CDR3 is 16 amino acids. The CDR3 reads CASSLHQGARWTEAFF. The CDR3, as DNA: TGTGCCAGCAGCTTACATCAGGGGGCTCGGTGGACTGAAGCTTTCTTT.

This clonotype was detected ten times or more. The CDR3: CASSYSEGPQHF. The CDR3 DNA reads TGTGCCAGCAGTTACTCAGAGGGGCCCCAGCATTTT. V usage is TRBV6-6 and J usage is TRBJ1-5, with D unclear. Per the germline V gene, CDR1 is MNHNY and CDR2 is SVGAGI (reference sequence). The ends were cut back, 0 bases at V and 9 bases at J, with 6 bases in the middle. This CDR3 region has 12 residues.

The chain uses TRBV4-3 and TRBJ2-6; 9 nucleotides line up with TRBD1. The CDR3 totals 18 residues. V was pared by 3 bases and J by 0 bases, with 6 bases of the junction left unmatched. Looked up from germline, CDR1 is LGHNA and CDR2 is YSLEER. The CDR3 DNA reads as TGCGCCAGCAGCCAGGCCGGACAGGGGCCCTCTGGGGCCAACGTCCTGACTTTC. Its translation is CASSQAGQGPSGANVLTF.

At least ten counts were recorded for this clonotype. V is TRBV12-3 or TRBV12-4 and J is TRBJ2-7, with 8 bases matching TRBD1. The CDR3 loop spans 14 amino acids. The J segment lost 3 bases and the V segment lost 6 bases, leaving 7 bases of the junction unmatched. The CDR3 sequence is CASSGGQGGYEQYF. The CDR3 coding sequence is TGTGCCAGCAGCGGAGGACAGGGAGGCTACGAGCAGTACTTC.

This clonotype was detected many times. This chain joins TRBV12-5 and TRBJ2-5, with D tentatively TRBD1 or TRBD2 (5 bases each). The CDR3 is made up of 14 amino acids. V dropped 5 bases and J dropped 5 bases, with 15 bases sitting between them. The germline V gene has CDR1 LGHNT and CDR2 FRNRAP. The CDR3 DNA is TGTGCTAGTGGTGACCGGGACCCGGAGGAGACCCAGTACTTC. Protein: CASGDRDPEETQYF.

This clonotype was found many times. The chain links TRBV11-2 to TRBJ2-7; 13 nucleotides agree with TRBD2. V shed 6 bases and J 3 bases; nucleotides not matched to a gene: 2. The germline CDR1 and CDR2 sequences are SGHAT and FQNNGV. The CDR3 is 14 amino acids. The CDR3: CASRTSGGLYEQYF. CDR3 in DNA: TGTGCCAGCAGGACTAGCGGGGGGCTCTACGAGCAGTACTTC.

This clonotype was counted many times. V gene TRBV28 combines with J gene TRBJ2-7; TRBD1 is a possible D gene (5 bases). This CDR3 has 16 residues. V gave up 2 bases and J gave up 2 bases, with 16 bases separating them. Germline values: CDR1 MDHEN, CDR2 SYDVKM. This CDR3 reads CASSLGTGDSPYEQYF. The CDR3 bases are TGTGCCAGCAGTTTAGGAACCGGAGACAGCCCCTACGAGCAGTACTTC.

This clonotype was counted ten times or more. Here the CDR3 DNA reads TGTGCCAGCAGTTGGGGGTCAGGGGACTACGAGCAGTACTTC. Its protein product is CASSWGSGDYEQYF. The V call is TRBV27, the J call TRBJ2-7; D might be TRBD1 (6 bases). V was clipped by 4 bases and J by 3 bases, with 13 bases between them. The CDR3 sequence is 14 residues long. Germline V CDR1 and CDR2: MNHEY, SMNVEV (reference sequence).

The chain links TRBV12-3 or TRBV12-4 to TRBJ2-5; possibly TRBD2 for D (7 bases). Trimming cost V 5 bases and J 5 bases, with 15 bases left between them. The CDR3 has 14 amino acids. CDR3 sequence reads: CASSKTGGRETQYF. DNA for the CDR3: TGTGCCAGCAGTAAGACGGGGGGCAGGGAGACCCAGTACTTC.

This clonotype was seen a handful of times. The rearrangement uses TRBV6-1 and TRBJ2-5, with 10 bases aligning to TRBD2. Per germline, CDR1 MNHNS and CDR2 SASEGT. The V segment lost 2 bases and the J segment 3 bases; nucleotides outside the gene matches: 6. The CDR3 contains 16 residues. The CDR3 bases are TGTGCCAGCAGTGAACTTTCCGGGACTAGCGAAGAGACCCAGTACTTC. It translates to CASSELSGTSEETQYF.

This clonotype was counted many times. This chain uses TRBV10-3 with TRBJ1-1; D is unresolved. The CDR3 has 14 residues. Trimming pared 4 bases from V and 1 base from J, leaving 10 bases between. CDR1 ENHRY and CDR2 SYGVKD come from the germline V gene. The CDR3 sequence is CAISAAGSNTEAFF. Written as DNA, the CDR3 is TGTGCCATCAGTGCTGCCGGATCGAACACTGAAGCTTTCTTT.

V usage is TRBV28 and J usage is TRBJ2-5; tentative D call: TRBD2 (6 bases). The CDR3 totals 14 residues. Germline loops: CDR1 MDHEN, CDR2 SYDVKM. V was cut by 3 bases and J by 4 bases, with 12 bases left in between. In DNA, the CDR3 is TGTGCCAGCAGTTTTGCGGGGACTTCAGAGACCCAGTACTTC. It is translated as CASSFAGTSETQYF.